These 14 T cell receptor beta chains were sequenced from one sample in a study of T cells in Graves' hyperthyroidism and ophthalmopathy. RNA transcripts were the template for amplifying TCR beta CDR3 regions. The HTBI set primed first-round TCR CDR3 RT-PCR. TCRdb reprocessed the multiplex PCR reads via MiXCR and lists one record per CDR3 protein. The sample shows roughly 350,000 distinct CDR3 sequences, roughly 15% of them seen only once. Input material: blood. These receptors were obtained from a woman under 40 with Graves' ophthalmopathy.

This clonotype appeared many times. V gene TRBV7-2 combines with J gene TRBJ1-1, with D tentatively TRBD1 (5 bases). Germline lookup yields CDR1 SGHTA and CDR2 FQGNSA. This CDR3 region has 15 residues. V was cut by 1 base and J by 0 bases, with 9 bases left in between. CDR3 region: CASSLDDSLNTEAFF. The CDR3 bases are TGTGCCAGCAGCTTAGATGACAGCTTGAACACTGAAGCTTTCTTT.

This clonotype was seen more than once but under ten times. This CDR3 is CSAPAGRDLSMAQYF. CDR3 DNA sequence: TGCAGCGCCCCCGCGGGGCGGGACCTTAGCATGGCCCAGTACTTC. The chain links TRBV29-1 to TRBJ2-5, with a weak D call TRBD2 (6 bases). Trimming took off 7 bases at V and 9 bases at J, with 27 bases between the two ends. CDR1 and CDR2 (germline): SQVTM, ANQGSEA. The CDR3 consists of 15 residues.

This clonotype has a count of ten or more. The chain couples TRBV7-2 to TRBJ2-1; TRBD1 is a possible D gene (5 bases). V lost 1 base and J lost 6, with 16 bases in between. The CDR3 runs 16 residues. Germline V gene lookup returns CDR1 SGHTA and CDR2 FQGNSA. CDR3 nucleotide sequence: TGTGCCAGCAGCTTAGTTCCGGCACAGGCGAGCAATGAGCAGTTCTTC. This gives the protein CASSLVPAQASNEQFF.

At least ten counts were recorded for this clonotype. J is TRBJ1-2 and V is TRBV29-1; D gene uncertain. Looked up from germline, CDR1 is SQVTM and CDR2 is ANQGSEA. V lost 7 bases and J 8 bases, leaving 20 bases between the germline ends. This CDR3 contains 13 residues. CDR3: CSALDLWGVGYTF. The DNA for the CDR3 is TGCAGCGCTCTCGACTTATGGGGTGTGGGCTACACCTTC. Together with reference TRBV29-1 and TRBJ1-2, the CDR3 gives the full variable domain: SAVISQKPSRDICQRGTSLTIQCQVDSQVTMMFWYRQQPGQSLTLIATANQGSEATYESGFVIDKFPISRPNLTFSTLTVSNMSPEDSSIYLCSALDLWGVGYTFGSGTRLTVV.

V gene TRBV6-1 combines with J gene TRBJ1-5; 8 nucleotides match TRBD1. There are 15 residues in the CDR3. The germline CDR1 and CDR2 sequences are MNHNS and SASEGT. Trimming at V came to 3 bases and at J to 0 bases, leaving 1 base not matched to a gene. The CDR3 coding sequence is TGTGCCAGCAGTGAGGGACAGGTTAGCAATCAGCCCCAGCATTTT. This translates into CASSEGQVSNQPQHF.

The rearrangement joins TRBV29-1 to TRBJ2-5; no firm D call. This CDR3 comprises 12 residues. V was pared by 8 bases and J by 4 bases, with 14 bases between. Germline lookup yields CDR1 SQVTM and CDR2 ANQGSEA. As DNA, the CDR3 is TGCAGCACTAACGCGGTAGGAGAGACCCAGTACTTC. It codes for CSTNAVGETQYF.

This clonotype has ten or more counts. V and J are TRBV3-1 and TRBJ2-7, with 10 nucleotides matching TRBD2. Germline loops: CDR1 LGHDT, CDR2 YNNKEL (reference sequence). With V trimmed by 4 bases and J by 0 bases, 3 bases remained unmatched. CDR3 length: 15 residues. The CDR3 is CASSPGLAFSYEQYF. CDR3 sequence (DNA): TGTGCCAGCAGCCCGGGACTAGCGTTCTCCTACGAGCAGTACTTC.

In its sample, this clonotype was seen a few times. The rearrangement joins TRBV10-3 to TRBJ2-5, with a possible D match to TRBD1 (6 bases). The germline CDR1 and CDR2 sequences are ENHRY and SYGVKD. The germline V and J ends were trimmed by 3 bases and 4 bases, with 12 bases remaining between them. The CDR3 is 14 residues long. The chain's CDR3 is CAISEGQGRETQYF. The CDR3 nucleotides are TGTGCCATCAGTGAAGGGCAGGGGCGAGAGACCCAGTACTTC.

This clonotype was seen repeatedly, ten times or more. The rearrangement uses TRBV6-1 and TRBJ2-1; weak D call: TRBD2 (5 bases). CDR3 length equals 12 residues. V was cut by 10 bases and J by 6 bases, with 13 bases left in between. Germline V gene data show CDR1 as MNHNS and CDR2 as SASEGT. The CDR3 spells CATRVGGNEQFF. As DNA, the CDR3 is TGTGCCACCCGCGTCGGAGGCAATGAGCAGTTCTTC.

This clonotype was recorded a few times. The chain uses TRBV25-1 and TRBJ1-2, with a weak D call TRBD1 (6 bases). Germline V gene lookup returns CDR1 MGHDK and CDR2 SYGVNS. CDR3 length equals 13 residues. The germline V and J ends were trimmed by 5 bases and 8 bases, with 15 bases remaining between them. The CDR3 reads CASSTGRSSGYTF. DNA for the CDR3: TGTGCCAGCAGTACAGGGCGGTCGAGCGGCTACACCTTC.

This clonotype was counted only a few times. A read error may be the cause here, since a much bigger clone is one base away. The CDR3 here is CASRPVGQLNKKLFF. The CDR3 DNA reads as TGTGCCAGCAGGCCCGTGGGGCAGCTAAATAAAAAACTGTTTTTT. V is TRBV12-3 or TRBV12-4 and J is TRBJ1-4; D may be TRBD1 (5 bases). V was clipped by 6 bases and J by 9 bases, with 20 bases between them. The CDR3 has 15 amino acids.

This clonotype was observed at least ten times. The V gene is TRBV27, the J gene TRBJ1-2, with 8 positions matching TRBD1. CDR3 size: 14 residues. In germline, CDR1 is MNHEY, CDR2 SMNVEV (reference sequence). With 5 bases clipped from V and 4 bases from J, the junction kept 6 bases outside the gene matches. CDR3 DNA sequence: TGTGCCAGCAGTGACAGGGGAGGTATCTATGGCTACACCTTC. It yields the protein CASSDRGGIYGYTF.

The sample holds many counts of this clonotype. At one boundary the junction diverges from the germline segment, which might be a read error. The genes are TRBV5-5 and TRBJ1-2; D remains unclear. The germline gives CDR1 SGHKS, CDR2 YYEKEE (reference sequence). The CDR3 has 15 residues. The CDR3 DNA is TGTACCAGCAGCTCCCCAGAGAGAGCTAACTATGGCTACACCTTC. Protein sequence: CTSSSPERANYGYTF.

The table lists this clonotype with many counts. The chain couples TRBV20-1 to TRBJ2-1; D may be TRBD2 (5 bases). CDR3 size: 17 residues. The V end was cut by 2 bases, the J end by 4 bases, with 21 bases between. Germline CDR1 reads DFQATT; CDR2 reads SNEGSKA (reference sequence). The CDR3 DNA follows: TGCAGTGCTAGACTAGGACTTTCTGGTGGAGGATACAATGAGCAGTTCTTC. This codes for CSARLGLSGGGYNEQFF.